This TCR beta chain derives from a study of blood T cell repertoires in COVID-19. Here immunoSEQ multiplex PCR was the method, and the copy in TCRdb shows in-frame clones only, minus some. The table lists a few hundred thousand clones, 88% of them singletons. V shed 5 bases, J shed 2 bases, and the junction held 5 bases outside the gene matches. Per the germline V gene, CDR1 is SEHNR and CDR2 is FQNEAQ (reference sequence). The CDR3 totals 16 residues. Sequencing was performed on PBMCs or T cells enriched from blood (not recorded which). The rearrangement joins TRBV7-9 to TRBJ2-2; 10 bases fit TRBD2. The sequence was obtained from a woman aged 45 to 65 who had recovered from COVID-19. The CDR3 DNA is TGTGCCAGCAGCATGGGACTAGCGACCAACACCGGGGAGCTGTTTTTT. Encoded protein: CASSMGLATNTGELFF.